Listed here is a single TCR beta chain. The antigen is undetermined. The data are from a study of cytomegalovirus exposure and HLA in healthy donors. Study results and limitations: HLA allele associations emerged for 15,000 to 20,000 TCR beta sequences in a later analysis, at 0.05 false discovery rate.

The V gene lost 1 base and the J gene lost 6 bases, with 15 bases spanning the gap. From germline, CDR1 is SEHNR and CDR2 FQNEAQ (reference sequence). This CDR3 is built from 15 residues. The PCR contained 60 Vbeta and 13 Jbeta primers. Measured with immunoSEQ multiplex PCR; TCRdb has only the in-frame clones, and not every one. The table lists 90,000 to 120,000 clones, roughly 70% of them singletons. Sample: PBMCs. The rearrangement links TRBV7-9 to TRBJ1-1; D remains ambiguous. The receptor was derived from a woman aged 40 to 50 in good health and CMV-seropositive. The CDR3 here is CASSLVGITGAEAFF. The CDR3 DNA follows: TGTGCCAGCAGCTTAGTGGGGATTACCGGGGCTGAAGCTTTCTTT.